The 12 T cell receptor beta chains below were found in one sample sequenced in a study of blood T cells in healthy people across ages. Primers used in a second PCR of roughly 6 to 11 cycles were a sample-barcoded 5' primer and a J-beta primer mix. Using its own MiXCR run on the 5' RACE reads, TCRdb lists one record per CDR3 protein. In the table there are approximately 690,000 distinct CDR3 sequences, 45% to 65% of which are singletons. The sequencing sample was made of blood. The receptors were sampled from a man in his fifties or sixties in good health.

V and J are TRBV20-1 and TRBJ1-6; D is ambiguous. This CDR3 comprises 13 residues. CDR1 and CDR2 (germline): DFQATT, SNEGSKA (reference sequence). V lost 6 bases to trimming and J lost 6 bases, with 12 bases between them. CDR3 in amino acids: CSARHDPNSPLHF. CDR3 bases: TGCAGTGCCAGACACGACCCTAATTCACCCCTCCACTTT.

For the CDR3, the DNA is TGTGCCAGCAATCGACAGGGATATAATTCACCCCTCCACTTT. Its protein is CASNRQGYNSPLHF. This chain uses TRBV7-9 with TRBJ1-6; 7 bases line up with TRBD1. This CDR3 is 14 amino acids long. Germline V lookup: CDR1 SEHNR, CDR2 FQNEAQ (reference sequence). The V and J ends lost 7 bases and 4 bases, in that order; junction bases with no gene match: 4.

This chain links TRBV18 with TRBJ2-7; D possibly corresponds to TRBD2 (6 bases). Germline CDR1 is KGHSH and CDR2 is LQKENI. There are 14 residues in the CDR3. V lost 3 bases and J 2 bases, leaving 11 bases between the germline ends. The CDR3 DNA reads as TGTGCCAGCTCACCGGGACTGCTGACCTACGAGCAGTACTTC. Translating it yields CASSPGLLTYEQYF.

The CDR3 reads CASSPGLGKETQYF. The CDR3 DNA reads TGTGCCAGCAGCCCAGGACTAGGGAAAGAGACCCAGTACTTC. The chain employs TRBV12-3 or TRBV12-4 and TRBJ2-5, with TRBD2 matching 7 bases. The CDR3 runs 14 residues. Trimming cost V 6 bases and J 3 bases; bases outside gene matches: 7.

This chain connects TRBV7-2 to TRBJ1-5, with D unclear. This CDR3 contains 15 residues. In germline, CDR1 is SGHTA, CDR2 FQGNSA. Between the trimmed V and J ends, which lost 0 bases and 5 bases, there was a span of 11 bases. The CDR3 sequence: CASSLARTLDQPQHF. The CDR3 DNA is TGTGCCAGCAGCTTAGCCCGGACTTTGGATCAGCCCCAGCATTTT. Full variable domain (rest looked up from reference TRBV7-2 and TRBJ1-5): GAGVSQSPSNKVTEKGKDVELRCDPISGHTALYWYRQSLGQGLEFLIYFQGNSAPDKSGLPSDRFSAERTGGSVSTLTIQRTQQEDSAVYLCASSLARTLDQPQHFGDGTRLSIL.

The rearrangement links TRBV7-9 to TRBJ2-3; 13 nucleotides match TRBD2. Trimming at V came to 1 base and at J to 5 bases, leaving 0 bases not matched to a gene. Germline V gene lookup returns CDR1 SEHNR and CDR2 FQNEAQ (reference sequence). This CDR3 spans 15 amino acids. CDR3 DNA sequence: TGTGCCAGCAGCTTAGGGACTAGCGGGGGAGATACGCAGTATTTT. Protein: CASSLGTSGGDTQYF.

This clonotype was counted only a few times. This chain connects TRBV29-1 to TRBJ2-5; maybe TRBD1 (5 bases). V was clipped by 7 bases and J by 4 bases, with 7 bases between them. Germline-derived CDR1 and CDR2 are SQVTM and ANQGSEA. This CDR3 has 10 amino acids. The CDR3: CSGRAETQYF. DNA of the CDR3: TGCAGCGGCAGGGCAGAGACCCAGTACTTC.

The CDR3 DNA is TGTGCCAGCAGCTTTACCAGGGACTCCGCCGGGCGGGAGCAGTACTTC. Its translation: CASSFTRDSAGREQYF. The chain is built from TRBV7-2 and TRBJ2-7, with a tentative D call TRBD2 (6 bases). V was clipped by 3 bases and J by 7 bases, with 22 bases between them. The CDR3 is 16 amino acids. Germline assignment: CDR1 SGHTA and CDR2 FQGNSA. Full variable domain (rest looked up from reference TRBV7-2 and TRBJ2-7): GAGVSQSPSNKVTEKGKDVELRCDPISGHTALYWYRQSLGQGLEFLIYFQGNSAPDKSGLPSDRFSAERTGGSVSTLTIQRTQQEDSAVYLCASSFTRDSAGREQYFGPGTRLTVT.

The rearrangement joins TRBV29-1 to TRBJ2-4, with D hard to call. CDR3 length: 14 amino acids. The V gene lost 4 bases and the J gene lost 1 base, with 11 bases spanning the gap. Germline V gene lookup returns CDR1 SQVTM and CDR2 ANQGSEA. This chain's CDR3 is CSVVSPGAKNIQYF. CDR3 in DNA: TGCAGCGTTGTATCCCCGGGCGCCAAAAACATTCAGTACTTC.

The rearrangement links TRBV10-3 to TRBJ1-5; D gene uncertain. The germline gives CDR1 ENHRY, CDR2 SYGVKD. V was trimmed by 10 bases and J by 4 bases, leaving 17 bases between them. The CDR3 totals 14 residues. The chain's CDR3 is CASSGPLSNQPQHF. CDR3 DNA: TGTGCCAGCTCCGGGCCCCTGTCTAATCAGCCCCAGCATTTT.

This clonotype was observed a single time. The V call is TRBV5-1, the J call TRBJ1-4; the D is unclear. The CDR3 loop spans 13 amino acids. Germline values: CDR1 SGHRS, CDR2 YFSETQ. Trimming removed 5 bases at V and 8 bases at J, with 13 bases between. CDR3 amino acids: CASRQDQVEKLFF. CDR3 sequence (DNA): TGCGCCAGCAGACAAGACCAAGTCGAAAAACTGTTTTTT.

The chain combines TRBV5-6 with TRBJ2-5, with TRBD1 matching over 8 bases. The DNA end favors TRBJ2-7, so the J call may be wrong. The CDR3 runs 14 residues. Germline-derived CDR1 and CDR2 are SGHDT and YYEEEE. The CDR3 nucleotides read TGTGCCAGCAGCTCGTCAGGGGGCCGGTACGAGCAGTACTTC. Encoded protein: CASSSSGGRYEQYF.